This T cell receptor beta chain is drawn from a study of T cell responses to AZD1222 COVID-19 vaccine (dated by TCRdb to the early 2020s). About the full investigation: AZD1222 recipients whose second dose came at about 4 weeks and those whose second dose came at about 12 weeks were combined into one group, since spike-specific TCR depth and breadth did not differ between the two schedules. Trial participants were enrolled by age into subgroups of 18-55, 56-69 and 70-plus years, and around 150, 28 and 57 TCR-sequenced participants, respectively, were included in these subgroups. TCR sequencing was performed for over 230 trial participants, of whom around 200 were given two doses of AZD1222 and some 26 were given two doses of MenACWY control vaccine. Overall study outcomes, separate from this receptor: Reportedly, close to half of the unique spike-specific TCRs recognized epitopes lying outside the regions that are mutated in the B.1.351 and B.1.1.7 variants. In the small 56-69-year group, the increase in depth fell short of significance, most likely because of low power. No day 14 peak-response samples were available, so repertoires were characterized only after the peak T cell response. Conclusions about previously exposed vaccinees were limited because only 5 or 6 AZD1222 recipients were SARS-CoV-2 seropositive at baseline. Spike-specific TCR breadth and depth rose significantly after two AZD1222 doses compared with day 0 and with MenACWY recipients. Participants were mostly white British, with more females than males. The authors suggested clonal diversity may have been underestimated. The whole spike protein was spanned by vaccine-associated CD4 TCRs, and dominant responses were seen in regions 160-218 and 743-854.

Concerning this clone: Its antigen is still unknown. Per-nucleotide qualities are absent, and no much larger clonotype sits a single base away.

The time point label of this sample denotes: baseline before first vaccination. Vaccinee samples came from UK trials COV001 and COV002, including a single-blind randomized controlled phase 2/3 trial of AZD1222 (ChAdOx1 nCoV-19) in healthy adults. For TCRbeta chain sequencing, PBMC samples from trial participants were taken at day 0 and at day 28 after the second dose. The CDR3 holds 14 amino acids from the cysteine to the phenylalanine. CDR3 DNA only is kept here, 42 bases in frame from base 1. From the germline V gene (reference sequence), CDR1 is PRHDT and CDR2 is FYEKMQ. Trimming removed 5 bases from V and 5 bases from J, leaving 15 bases between the germline ends. The CDR3 regions of human TCRbeta chains were subjected to immunosequencing. Per the source publication's procedure: Repertoire TCRs were matched against a reference library of SARS-CoV-2-specific TCRs generated with the MIRA antigen-specificity platform. Breadth was defined as the fraction of unique TCRs that were SARS-CoV-2-associated. Depth was defined as the fraction of total T cells that were SARS-CoV-2-associated. Using the MIRA data, each spike-specific TCR was mapped to the spike region that the TCR reacts to and placed in a CD4 or CD8 class. Log10-transformed breadth and depth values were compared by one-way ANOVA with Sidak's multiple comparisons tests. What TCRdb holds here is the immuneACCESS table cut down to in-frame rearrangements. Part of the clones is not present; checked against another copy, under half of the missing clones reflect an unresolved V gene, and the others are unexplained. The DNA gave D and trimming, while V, J and clone size come from that table. The sample contains fewer than 150,000 clones, roughly 90% of them found a single time. Jointly, the top ten make up 1.4% to 1.5% of the sample.

The sample in question was peripheral blood, obtained on day 0 of AZD1222 vaccination. The V and J genes are TRBV13 and TRBJ1-2; the D region possibly corresponds to TRBD1 (5 bases align). This receptor was identified in an adult in good health. The nucleotides read TGTGCCAGCAGCAGACAGCTAATGGGATATGGCTACACCTTC. Its translation is CASSRQLMGYGYTF.